Reported below is one T cell receptor beta chain. Its target is not known. The data derive from a study of T cells after posttransplantation cyclophosphamide. Profiling relied on immunoSEQ multiplex PCR, and the TCRdb table lists in-frame clones only, not all of them. The sample lists roughly 7,000 clones; about 92% were seen once. Germline V CDR1 and CDR2: LGHNA, YSLEER. The trim removed 0 bases at V and 9 bases at J, leaving 10 bases unmatched. This CDR3 has 16 amino acids. General study points: Recipient CMV seropositivity and CMV reactivation strongly tracked TRB clonality.

A marrow graft followed busulfan-fludarabine conditioning, with cyclophosphamide on days +3 and +4. This TCR was recovered from a male patient aged 60 to 75 who received an allogeneic stem cell transplant from a related donor and was CMV-positive. Some T cells may have originated in the graft donor. J is TRBJ1-5 and V is TRBV4-3; 8 nucleotides agree with TRBD1. The sample was CD8+ T cells sorted from blood, taken after allogeneic stem cell transplant with posttransplant cyclophosphamide. In nucleotides, the CDR3 is TGCGCCAGCAGCCAAGATCGAGACAGGGGTGGGTGGCCCCAGCATTTT. Its translation: CASSQDRDRGGWPQHF.